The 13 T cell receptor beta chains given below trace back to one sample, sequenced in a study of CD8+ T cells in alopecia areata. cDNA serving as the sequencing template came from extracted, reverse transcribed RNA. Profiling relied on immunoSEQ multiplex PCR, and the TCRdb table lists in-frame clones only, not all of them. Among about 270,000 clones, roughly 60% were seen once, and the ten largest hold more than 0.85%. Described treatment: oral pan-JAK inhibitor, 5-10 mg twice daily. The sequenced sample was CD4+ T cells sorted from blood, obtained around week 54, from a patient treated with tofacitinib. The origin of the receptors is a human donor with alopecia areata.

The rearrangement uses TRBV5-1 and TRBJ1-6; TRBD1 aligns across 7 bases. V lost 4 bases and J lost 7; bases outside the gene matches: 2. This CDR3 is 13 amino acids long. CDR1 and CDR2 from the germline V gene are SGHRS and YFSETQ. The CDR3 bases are TGCGCCAGCAGCGCGGGACAGAATTCACCCCTCCACTTT. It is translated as CASSAGQNSPLHF.

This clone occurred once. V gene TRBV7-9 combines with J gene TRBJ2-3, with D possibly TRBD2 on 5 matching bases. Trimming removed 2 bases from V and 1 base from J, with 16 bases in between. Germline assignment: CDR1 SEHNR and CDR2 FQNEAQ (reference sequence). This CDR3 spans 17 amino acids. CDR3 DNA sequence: TGTGCCAGCAGCTTACCTCCGAGCAGGCGGGGCACAGATACGCAGTATTTT. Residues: CASSLPPSRRGTDTQYF.

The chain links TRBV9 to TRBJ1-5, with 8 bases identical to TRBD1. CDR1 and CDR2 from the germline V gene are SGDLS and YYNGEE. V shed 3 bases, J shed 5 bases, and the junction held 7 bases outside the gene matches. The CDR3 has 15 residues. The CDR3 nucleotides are TGTGCCAGCAGCGCTGCCGACAGGGGATATCAGCCCCAGCATTTT. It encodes CASSAADRGYQPQHF.

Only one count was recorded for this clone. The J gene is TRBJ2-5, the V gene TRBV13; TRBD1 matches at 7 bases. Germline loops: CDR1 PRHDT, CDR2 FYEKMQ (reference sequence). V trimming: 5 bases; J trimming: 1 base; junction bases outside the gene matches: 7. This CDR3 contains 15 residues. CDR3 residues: CASSGGDRAQETQYF. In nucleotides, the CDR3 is TGTGCCAGCAGCGGGGGCGACAGGGCCCAAGAGACCCAGTACTTC.

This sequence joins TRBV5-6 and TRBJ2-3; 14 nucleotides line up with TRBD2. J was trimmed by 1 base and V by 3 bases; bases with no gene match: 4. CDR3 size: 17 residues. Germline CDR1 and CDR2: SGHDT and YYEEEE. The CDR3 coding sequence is TGTGCCAGCAGCTCGGGACTAGCGGGGGCGCGCACAGATACGCAGTATTTT. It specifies CASSSGLAGARTDTQYF.

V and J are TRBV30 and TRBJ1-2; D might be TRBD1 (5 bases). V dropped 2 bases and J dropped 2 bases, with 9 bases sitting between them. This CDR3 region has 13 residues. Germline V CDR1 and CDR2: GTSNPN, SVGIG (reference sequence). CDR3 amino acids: CAWSSRANYGYTF. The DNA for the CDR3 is TGTGCCTGGAGTTCCAGGGCGAACTATGGCTACACCTTC.

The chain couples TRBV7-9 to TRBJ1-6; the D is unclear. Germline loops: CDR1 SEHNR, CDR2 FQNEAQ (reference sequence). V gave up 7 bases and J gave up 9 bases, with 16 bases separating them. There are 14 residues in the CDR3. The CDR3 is CASTLTSFGSPLHF. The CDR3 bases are TGTGCCAGCACTCTAACGAGCTTCGGTTCACCCCTCCACTTT.

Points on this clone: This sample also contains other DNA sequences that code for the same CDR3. The CDR3 bases are TGTGCCAGCTCCCTAGCGGGGGGTACAGATACGCAGTATTTT. Translating gives CASSLAGGTDTQYF. The gene calls are TRBV7-9 and TRBJ2-3; 11 nucleotides align to TRBD2. V lost 8 bases and J lost 3; bases outside the gene matches: 4. CDR3 length equals 14 residues. Germline V lookup: CDR1 SEHNR, CDR2 FQNEAQ (reference sequence).

The CDR3: CASSSGQGGSPLHF. CDR3 nucleotides: TGTGCCAGCAGCTCGGGACAGGGGGGTTCACCCCTCCACTTT. The chain is built from TRBV13 and TRBJ1-6; 11 nucleotides line up with TRBD1. V lost 4 bases, J lost 9 bases, and 2 bases stayed unmatched. The CDR3 covers 14 residues. CDR1 is PRHDT and CDR2 is FYEKMQ in the germline V gene (reference sequence).

The CDR3 is CAWSGQRDYGYTF. The CDR3 DNA is TGTGCCTGGAGCGGGCAAAGGGACTATGGCTACACCTTC. V usage is TRBV30 and J usage is TRBJ1-2; D is unresolved. The V end was cut by 3 bases, the J end by 3 bases, with 11 bases between. The CDR3 consists of 13 residues. The germline CDR1 and CDR2 sequences are GTSNPN and SVGIG (reference sequence). Supplemented by reference TRBV30 and TRBJ1-2, the full variable domain reads SQTIHQWPATLVQPVGSPLSLECTVEGTSNPNLYWYRQAAGRGLQLLFYSVGIGQISSEVPQNLSASRPQDRQFILSSKKLLLSDSGFYLCAWSGQRDYGYTFGSGTRLTVV.

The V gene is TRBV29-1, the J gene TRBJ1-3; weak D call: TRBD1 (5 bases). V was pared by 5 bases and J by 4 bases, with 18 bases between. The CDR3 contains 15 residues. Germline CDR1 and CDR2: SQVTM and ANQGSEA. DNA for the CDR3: TGCAGCGTTTCTCCCCTCGTGGGGGACGGAAACACCATATATTTT. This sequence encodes CSVSPLVGDGNTIYF.

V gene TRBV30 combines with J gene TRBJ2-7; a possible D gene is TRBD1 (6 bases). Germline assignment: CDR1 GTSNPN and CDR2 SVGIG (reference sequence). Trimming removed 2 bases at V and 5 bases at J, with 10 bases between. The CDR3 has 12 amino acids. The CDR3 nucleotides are TGTGCCTGGAGTAACAGGGTCCACGAGCAGTACTTC. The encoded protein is CAWSNRVHEQYF.

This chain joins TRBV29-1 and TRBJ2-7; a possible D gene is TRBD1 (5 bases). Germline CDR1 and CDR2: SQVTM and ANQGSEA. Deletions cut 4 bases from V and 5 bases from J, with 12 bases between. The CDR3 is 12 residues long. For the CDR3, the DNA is TGCAGCGTTGTGGGGCTAGTCGACGAGCAGTACTTC. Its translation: CSVVGLVDEQYF.